What follows are 32 T cell receptor beta chains derived from one specimen sequenced in a study of blood T cell repertoires in COVID-19. Sequencing was performed with immunoSEQ multiplex PCR; in TCRdb, only in-frame clones are kept and a portion is missing. Of more than 85,000 clones listed, around four fifths are singletons. The source material was peripheral blood. The receptors shown here come from a human donor in a cohort sampled during active COVID-19.

This clone occurred a few times. The chain uses TRBV15 and TRBJ2-5; tentative D call: TRBD1 (6 bases). This CDR3 has 13 amino acids. From germline, CDR1 is LNHNV and CDR2 YYDKDF (reference sequence). V was clipped by 4 bases and J by 5 bases, with 11 bases between them. In nucleotides, the CDR3 is TGTGCCACCAGCAAGGGGACAAGGGAGACCCAGTACTTC. Its protein is CATSKGTRETQYF.

V is TRBV12-3 or TRBV12-4 and J is TRBJ2-5; no clear D. This CDR3 is built from 13 residues. Trimming took 3 bases from V and 0 from J, leaving 5 bases between them. CDR3: CASSFQNQETQYF. CDR3 in DNA: TGTGCCAGCAGTTTTCAGAACCAAGAGACCCAGTACTTC.

The chain combines TRBV11-2 with TRBJ2-7; D might be TRBD2 (5 bases). Trimming cost V 4 bases and J 2 bases, with 12 bases left between them. Germline assignment: CDR1 SGHAT and CDR2 FQNNGV. This CDR3 contains 14 residues. The CDR3 DNA reads TGTGCCAGCAGCTATCGGACTCCTACCTACGAGCAGTACTTC. This translates into CASSYRTPTYEQYF.

The rearrangement joins TRBV5-1 to TRBJ2-1; TRBD2 matches at 10 bases. This CDR3 contains 17 residues. Germline CDR1 is SGHRS and CDR2 is YFSETQ. Unmatched junction bases numbered 8, after V lost 0 bases and J lost 5 bases. This chain's CDR3 is CASSLAVLAGRNNEQFF. CDR3 bases: TGCGCCAGCAGCTTGGCCGTACTAGCGGGGCGAAACAATGAGCAGTTCTTC.

The CDR3 loop is CASSEGGWNIQYF. In DNA, the CDR3 is TGTGCCAGCAGTGAAGGAGGGTGGAACATTCAGTACTTC. This chain links TRBV6-1 with TRBJ2-4, with D tentatively TRBD2 (5 bases). V lost 1 base, J lost 7 bases, and 8 bases lay in between. The germline V gene encodes CDR1 MNHNS and CDR2 SASEGT. This CDR3 spans 13 amino acids.

The V call is TRBV11-3, the J call TRBJ2-7; 8 bases align to TRBD1. Trimming removed 8 bases from V and 4 bases from J; junction bases left unmatched: 22. CDR3 length: 18 amino acids. Germline lookup yields CDR1 SGHNT and CDR2 YENEEA. The CDR3 loop reads CASGRTGIGSLRGYEQYF. CDR3 nucleotides: TGTGCCAGCGGCAGGACAGGGATCGGATCACTTCGGGGATACGAGCAGTACTTC. Full variable domain (rest looked up from reference TRBV11-3 and TRBJ2-7): EAGVVQSPRYKIIEKKQPVAFWCNPISGHNTLYWYLQNLGQGPELLIRYENEEAVDDSQLPKDRFSAERLKGVDSTLKIQPAELGDSAVYLCASGRTGIGSLRGYEQYFGPGTRLTVT.

The chain carries TRBV7-2 and TRBJ1-1; D is ambiguous. The CDR3 runs to 13 residues. Germline V lookup: CDR1 SGHTA, CDR2 FQGNSA. V dropped 3 bases and J dropped 1 base, with 6 bases sitting between them. The CDR3 here is CASSLEGNTEAFF. The CDR3 DNA is TGTGCCAGCAGCTTGGAGGGGAACACTGAAGCTTTCTTT.

This clone has just a few counts. V gene TRBV6-6 combines with J gene TRBJ1-5, with D possibly being TRBD1 (5 bases). V gave up 7 bases and J gave up 3 bases, with 10 bases separating them. Germline CDR1 MNHNY, CDR2 SVGAGI (reference sequence). This CDR3 region has 13 residues. The CDR3: CASIQGNNQPQHF. CDR3 DNA: TGTGCCAGCATTCAGGGAAACAATCAGCCCCAGCATTTT.

The V gene is TRBV24-1, the J gene TRBJ2-3; D possibly corresponds to TRBD2 (6 bases). The CDR3 is made up of 15 amino acids. Trimming removed 4 bases from V and 1 base from J, with 11 bases in between. Germline V gene sequence: CDR1 KGHDR, CDR2 SFDVKD. DNA of the CDR3: TGTGCCACCAGTGACCCGAGCGGGCGCACAGATACGCAGTATTTT. Encoded protein: CATSDPSGRTDTQYF.

This chain uses TRBV5-1 with TRBJ2-1; 7 bases are a match to TRBD1. This CDR3 region has 13 residues. V was clipped by 4 bases and J by 7 bases; unmatched bases: 5. The germline V gene has CDR1 SGHRS and CDR2 YFSETQ. The CDR3 here is CASSLGTVNEQFF. DNA for the CDR3: TGCGCCAGCAGCCTCGGGACAGTGAATGAGCAGTTCTTC.

The table lists this clone with a count of one. The CDR3 here is CASSLTLEQYF. CDR3 nucleotides: TGTGCCAGCAGTTTAACTTTGGAGCAGTACTTC. The chain recombines TRBV12-3 or TRBV12-4 with TRBJ2-7; D not certain. V lost 2 bases and J lost 7, with 6 bases in between. The CDR3 length is 11 residues.

The V gene is TRBV11-2, the J gene TRBJ2-5, with a possible D match to TRBD2 (7 bases). V was trimmed by 1 base and J by 1 base, leaving 16 bases between them. The CDR3 loop spans 17 amino acids. The germline CDR1 and CDR2 sequences are SGHAT and FQNNGV. The CDR3 DNA follows: TGTGCCAGCAGCTTAGTGGCGCCGGGGGGCCCCCAAGAGACCCAGTACTTC. This codes for CASSLVAPGGPQETQYF.

Worth noting for this clone: Other DNA sequences within the sample encode an identical CDR3. V and J are TRBV4-3 and TRBJ2-2; TRBD2 agrees at 7 bases. CDR3 size: 17 residues. CDR1 is LGHNA and CDR2 is YSLEER in the germline V gene. V gave up 0 bases and J gave up 0 bases; unmatched junction bases: 4. The DNA of the CDR3 is TGCGCCAGCAGCCAAGAGGGAGGGCTTTCGAACACCGGGGAGCTGTTTTTT. Amino acid sequence: CASSQEGGLSNTGELFF.

The chain combines TRBV16 with TRBJ1-4; 12 bases align to TRBD1. The CDR3 consists of 16 residues. The trim removed 4 bases at V and 4 bases at J, leaving 4 bases unmatched. From germline, CDR1 is KGHSY and CDR2 FQNENV. The chain's CDR3 is CASSPGTGGVNEKLFF. In DNA, the CDR3 is TGTGCCAGCAGCCCGGGGACAGGGGGCGTTAATGAAAAACTGTTTTTT.

The chain is built from TRBV28 and TRBJ2-3; 7 bases are shared with TRBD2. The germline CDR1 and CDR2 sequences are MDHEN and SYDVKM. The CDR3 has 15 amino acids. V gave up 8 bases and J gave up 3 bases; unmatched junction bases: 11. The chain's CDR3 is CASPPSGAPTDTQYF. CDR3 DNA sequence: TGTGCCAGCCCCCCAAGCGGGGCGCCAACAGATACGCAGTATTTT. The full variable domain, its missing parts supplied by reference TRBV28 and TRBJ2-3, is DVKVTQSSRYLVKRTGEKVFLECVQDMDHENMFWYRQDPGLGLRLIYFSYDVKMKEKGDIPEGYSVSREKKERFSLILESASTNQTSMYLCASPPSGAPTDTQYFGPGTRLTVL.

The chain uses TRBV10-3 and TRBJ1-1; 8 bases match TRBD1. V lost 4 bases to trimming and J lost 5 bases; unmatched junction nucleotides: 0. Germline V gene lookup returns CDR1 ENHRY and CDR2 SYGVKD. The CDR3 totals 12 residues. CDR3 bases: TGTGCCATCAGTGGACAGGGGACTGAAGCTTTCTTT. Translated, it gives CAISGQGTEAFF.

This clone occurred a few times. The rearrangement uses TRBV28 and TRBJ1-5; a possible D gene is TRBD1 (5 bases). CDR1 is MDHEN, CDR2 SYDVKM, per germline. Trimming pared 3 bases from V and 3 bases from J, leaving 12 bases between. The CDR3 runs 15 residues. CDR3 sequence (DNA): TGTGCCAGCAGTTTGTGGCAGGGCGCCAATCAGCCCCAGCATTTT. Protein product: CASSLWQGANQPQHF.

This chain joins TRBV6-6 and TRBJ1-2; D might be TRBD1 (6 bases). Trimming left V 5 bases short and J 8 bases short, with 21 bases between. CDR3 length: 15 residues. Per the germline V gene, CDR1 is MNHNY and CDR2 is SVGAGI (reference sequence). CDR3 sequence reads: CASSPLEVGGLGYTF. CDR3 nucleotides: TGTGCCAGCAGTCCCCTCGAGGTGGGGGGGCTCGGCTACACCTTC.

V gene TRBV7-2 combines with J gene TRBJ1-1; no clear D. Germline assignment: CDR1 SGHTA and CDR2 FQGNSA. Trimming took off 5 bases at V and 3 bases at J, with 10 bases between the two ends. The CDR3 covers 13 residues. The CDR3 nucleotides read TGTGCCAGCAGCCCGAGGTTTGACACTGAAGCTTTCTTT. Encoded protein: CASSPRFDTEAFF. Full variable domain (outside the CDR3, taken from reference TRBV7-2 and TRBJ1-1): GAGVSQSPSNKVTEKGKDVELRCDPISGHTALYWYRQSLGQGLEFLIYFQGNSAPDKSGLPSDRFSAERTGGSVSTLTIQRTQQEDSAVYLCASSPRFDTEAFFGQGTRLTVV.

The chain employs TRBV11-1 and TRBJ2-7; D perhaps matches TRBD2 (5 bases). V lost 4 bases to trimming and J lost 11 bases, with 15 bases between them. The CDR3 covers 12 residues. Per the germline V gene, CDR1 is SGHAT and CDR2 is FQDESV (reference sequence). This CDR3 is CASSSTDQREYF. CDR3 nucleotides: TGTGCCAGCAGCTCGACGGATCAGAGGGAGTACTTC.

DNA of the CDR3: TGTGCCAGCCGCCGACAGGAAGGTAGGGACGAGCAGTACTTC. Translating it yields CASRRQEGRDEQYF. The V and J genes are TRBV6-5 and TRBJ2-7, with D perhaps TRBD1 (6 bases). The CDR3 runs to 14 residues. Germline V CDR1 and CDR2: MNHEY, SVGAGI. Trimming removed 8 bases from V and 5 bases from J, with 19 bases in between.

The chain joins TRBV28 to TRBJ2-4; 9 bases are a match to TRBD1. J was trimmed by 5 bases and V by 4 bases; bases with no gene match: 3. This CDR3 is 14 amino acids long. Germline CDR1 reads MDHEN; CDR2 reads SYDVKM. The CDR3 is CASSWGQGENIQYF. DNA of the CDR3: TGTGCCAGCAGTTGGGGACAGGGTGAAAACATTCAGTACTTC.

The CDR3 is CASSSLAGGRTGELFF. CDR3 coding DNA: TGCGCCAGCAGCTCCTTAGCGGGGGGAAGGACCGGGGAGCTGTTTTTT. This chain uses TRBV5-1 with TRBJ2-2; 10 bases match TRBD2. V was clipped by 3 bases and J by 5 bases; unmatched bases: 7. Germline V gene sequence: CDR1 SGHRS, CDR2 YFSETQ. This CDR3 has 16 residues.

The chain recombines TRBV3-1 (or the pseudogene TRBV3-2) with TRBJ1-1; 12 bases are shared with TRBD1. CDR3 length: 20 residues. V gave up 5 bases and J gave up 0 bases; unmatched junction bases: 16. Germline V gene data show CDR1 as LGHDT and CDR2 as YNNKEL (reference sequence). The CDR3 DNA sequence: TGTGCCAGCAGCTTCCGCCGTTCAGGGACAGGGGGCTTTATGAACACTGAAGCTTTCTTT. Translated, it gives CASSFRRSGTGGFMNTEAFF.

This clone showed up just a few times. The J gene is TRBJ2-5, the V gene TRBV20-1; D is possibly TRBD1 (6 bases). Germline values: CDR1 DFQATT, CDR2 SNEGSKA (reference sequence). Deletions cut 3 bases from V and 5 bases from J, with 10 bases between. CDR3 length: 12 amino acids. This CDR3 reads CSASDRGETQYF. The CDR3 DNA follows: TGCAGTGCTAGTGATAGGGGGGAGACCCAGTACTTC.

V gene TRBV4-2 combines with J gene TRBJ2-1, with D perhaps matching TRBD1 (6 bases). Trimming cost V 3 bases and J 8 bases, with 11 bases left between them. This CDR3 region has 13 residues. The germline gives CDR1 LGHNA, CDR2 YNFKEQ. CDR3 DNA: TGTGCCAGCAGCCAGTTGGGGGCGGATGAGCAGTTCTTC. Protein sequence: CASSQLGADEQFF.

The chain has TRBV7-9 and TRBJ2-7; 7 positions agree with TRBD1. CDR1 and CDR2 (germline): SEHNR, FQNEAQ (reference sequence). J was trimmed by 6 bases and V by 5 bases; bases with no gene match: 7. This CDR3 is 13 amino acids long. In DNA, the CDR3 is TGTGCCAGCAGCCCAACAGGGGTGGGCGAGCAGTACTTC. This codes for CASSPTGVGEQYF.

This chain links TRBV18 with TRBJ2-5; D is unresolved. The ends were cut back, 3 bases at V and 2 bases at J, with 10 bases in the middle. Germline V gene data show CDR1 as KGHSH and CDR2 as LQKENI. This CDR3 has 14 amino acids. CDR3 sequence (DNA): TGTGCCAGCTCACCCTATCGGGTTCAAGAGACCCAGTACTTC. This translates into CASSPYRVQETQYF.

The chain joins TRBV11-2 to TRBJ2-2, with TRBD1 matching over 8 bases. In germline, CDR1 is SGHAT, CDR2 FQNNGV. The CDR3 is 17 residues long. The trim removed 1 base at V and 13 bases at J, leaving 17 bases unmatched. CDR3 sequence reads: CASSLVGQGALSARLFF. CDR3 nucleotide sequence: TGTGCCAGCAGCTTAGTGGGGCAGGGGGCCCTCTCGGCGAGGCTGTTTTTT. Combining the CDR3 with reference TRBV11-2 and TRBJ2-2 gives the whole variable domain EAGVAQSPRYKIIEKRQSVAFWCNPISGHATLYWYQQILGQGPKLLIQFQNNGVVDDSQLPKDRFSAERLKGVDSTLKIQPAKLEDSAVYLCASSLVGQGALSARLFFGEGSRLTVL.

The J gene is TRBJ2-1, the V gene TRBV7-8; 13 nucleotides agree with TRBD2. The germline gives CDR1 SGHVS, CDR2 FQNEAQ. CDR3 length: 15 residues. The J segment lost 13 bases and the V segment lost 3 bases, leaving 9 bases of the junction unmatched. The CDR3 region has the DNA TGTGCCAGCAGCTTCCGGACTAGCGGGGGATTTGTCCAGTTCTTC. It codes for CASSFRTSGGFVQFF. The full variable domain, its missing parts supplied by reference TRBV7-8 and TRBJ2-1, is GAGVSQSPRYKVAKRGQDVALRCDPISGHVSLFWYQQALGQGPEFLTYFQNEAQLDKSGLPSDRFFAERPEGSVSTLKIQRTQQEDSAVYLCASSFRTSGGFVQFFGPGTRLTVL.

This sequence joins TRBV3-1 (or the pseudogene TRBV3-2) and TRBJ1-6; D is ambiguous. The CDR3 extends over 16 amino acids. The germline CDR1 and CDR2 sequences are LGHDT and YNNKEL (reference sequence). V lost 2 bases, J lost 1 base, and 9 bases lay in between. The CDR3 DNA follows: TGTGCCAGCAGCCAACGTTTGACATCCTATAATTCACCCCTCCACTTT. Protein product: CASSQRLTSYNSPLHF.

The chain is built from TRBV25-1 and TRBJ2-5; weak D call: TRBD2 (6 bases). Germline CDR1 is MGHDK and CDR2 is SYGVNS. The CDR3 runs 15 residues. Trimming left V 5 bases short and J 5 bases short, with 18 bases between. CDR3 in DNA: TGTGCCAGCAGTCCCGGGAGTGGTGTTCGGGAGACCCAGTACTTC. This encodes CASSPGSGVRETQYF.